Below are 27 T cell receptor beta chains sequenced from a single sample in a study of cytomegalovirus exposure and HLA in healthy donors. PCR was performed using 60 Vbeta and 13 Jbeta primers. The protocol was immunoSEQ multiplex PCR, while the TCRdb copy is restricted to in-frame clones and leaves out a portion. The repertoire shows around 70,000 clones; the top ten hold 0.8% to 1%. Sequences were obtained from PBMCs. Receptors originate from a boy younger than 18 in good health and CMV-seronegative.

This chain joins TRBV7-8 and TRBJ2-7; 10 bases agree with TRBD2. Germline assignment: CDR1 SGHVS and CDR2 FQNEAQ. The CDR3 runs to 15 residues. The J segment lost 0 bases and the V segment lost 4 bases, leaving 3 bases of the junction unmatched. The CDR3 DNA reads TGTGCCAGCAGCTCCATAGCGGGAGGCTCCTACGAGCAGTACTTC. This gives the protein CASSSIAGGSYEQYF.

This chain connects TRBV15 to TRBJ1-2, with D perhaps TRBD1 (5 bases). The V and J ends lost 0 bases and 6 bases respectively, with 17 bases between them. The CDR3 contains 16 residues. Germline lookup yields CDR1 LNHNV and CDR2 YYDKDF (reference sequence). CDR3 nucleotides: TGTGCCACCAGCAGAGATGTTAGGGCAGGGCTACATGGCTACACCTTC. Its translation is CATSRDVRAGLHGYTF.

The V gene is TRBV7-9, the J gene TRBJ2-1; no definite D call. Germline V gives CDR1 SEHNR, CDR2 FQNEAQ (reference sequence). Trimming shortened V by 5 bases and J by 10 bases, and 15 bases separated the two germline ends. The CDR3 is 13 residues long. The CDR3 sequence: CASSPYAVLEQFF. The CDR3 DNA follows: TGTGCCAGCAGCCCCTATGCCGTCTTGGAGCAGTTCTTC.

V gene TRBV5-1 combines with J gene TRBJ2-1; 10 bases align to TRBD1. The CDR3 covers 16 residues. Germline CDR1 SGHRS, CDR2 YFSETQ. J gave up 4 bases and V 0 bases, and 4 bases lay outside the gene matches. This CDR3 reads CASSLVGTGDYNEQFF. Here the CDR3 DNA reads TGCGCCAGCAGCTTGGTAGGGACAGGGGATTACAATGAGCAGTTCTTC.

V is TRBV6-1 and J is TRBJ1-5; TRBD1 matches at 8 bases. V lost 4 bases to trimming and J lost 1 base; unmatched junction nucleotides: 3. Germline CDR1 and CDR2: MNHNS and SASEGT. The CDR3 is made up of 15 amino acids. DNA for the CDR3: TGTGCCAGCAGTGTCAGGGGGCTAAGCAATCAGCCCCAGCATTTT. Its protein is CASSVRGLSNQPQHF.

The J gene is TRBJ2-2, the V gene TRBV2; D is possibly TRBD2 (6 bases). V was clipped by 8 bases and J by 4 bases, with 17 bases between them. The CDR3 loop spans 15 amino acids. Germline-derived CDR1 and CDR2 are SNHLY and FYNNEI. As DNA, the CDR3 is TGTGCCAGCGCATGGGGGAGGATGTCCACCGGGGAGCTGTTTTTT. Its translation: CASAWGRMSTGELFF.

The gene calls are TRBV7-2 and TRBJ2-7, with 12 bases fitting TRBD2. CDR1 and CDR2 from the germline V gene are SGHTA and FQGNSA. The V segment lost 1 base and the J segment 4 bases; nucleotides outside the gene matches: 5. This CDR3 comprises 16 residues. The CDR3 sequence: CASSLELAGGPYEQYF. In DNA form, the CDR3 reads TGTGCCAGCAGCTTAGAACTAGCGGGAGGCCCATACGAGCAGTACTTC.

This chain links TRBV7-9 with TRBJ1-1, with D unresolved. Trimming shortened V by 4 bases and J by 0 bases, and 15 bases separated the two germline ends. Germline V gene lookup returns CDR1 SEHNR and CDR2 FQNEAQ (reference sequence). This CDR3 is built from 16 residues. CDR3 coding DNA: TGTGCCAGCAGCTCCCCGACATCCCTCCTGAACACTGAAGCTTTCTTT. It is translated as CASSSPTSLLNTEAFF.

V gene TRBV6-5 combines with J gene TRBJ2-1, with D possibly TRBD2 on 6 matching bases. Per the germline V gene, CDR1 is MNHEY and CDR2 is SVGAGI. Deletions cut 0 bases from V and 9 bases from J, with 18 bases between. This CDR3 region has 16 residues. The CDR3 protein is CASSYSILPGDGEQFF. In DNA, the CDR3 is TGTGCCAGCAGTTACTCGATTCTCCCGGGAGACGGTGAGCAGTTCTTC.

This rearrangement joins TRBV30 to TRBJ2-7; D perhaps matches TRBD1 (6 bases). Germline V lookup: CDR1 GTSNPN, CDR2 SVGIG (reference sequence). V gave up 3 bases and J gave up 5 bases, with 8 bases separating them. CDR3 length equals 11 residues. The CDR3 spells CAWRWDNEQYF. The CDR3 coding sequence is TGTGCCTGGAGGTGGGACAACGAGCAGTACTTC. Looking up the rest from reference TRBV30 and TRBJ2-7 gives the full variable domain: SQTIHQWPATLVQPVGSPLSLECTVEGTSNPNLYWYRQAAGRGLQLLFYSVGIGQISSEVPQNLSASRPQDRQFILSSKKLLLSDSGFYLCAWRWDNEQYFGPGTRLTVT.

Worth noting for this clone: Other DNA sequences in this sample translate to the same CDR3. The V call is TRBV30, the J call TRBJ1-1; possibly TRBD1 for D (6 bases). There are 16 residues in the CDR3. Per germline, CDR1 GTSNPN and CDR2 SVGIG (reference sequence). The V end lost 3 bases, the J end lost 4 bases, and 21 bases lay between the germline ends. The CDR3 spells CAWSPFYRVGGTEAFF. CDR3 nucleotides: TGTGCCTGGAGCCCCTTTTACAGGGTCGGAGGCACTGAAGCTTTCTTT.

This chain joins TRBV5-8 and TRBJ1-3; 7 bases fit TRBD1. The CDR3 totals 14 residues. The germline V gene encodes CDR1 SGHTS and CDR2 YDEGEE. The junction had 2 bases not matched to a gene; V was cut back by 2 bases and J by 3 bases. CDR3 DNA: TGTGCCAGCAGCTTCAGGGGGTTTGGAAACACCATATATTTT. It codes for CASSFRGFGNTIYF.

The chain combines TRBV2 with TRBJ1-4, with D uncertain. CDR3 size: 12 residues. The germline V gene has CDR1 SNHLY and CDR2 FYNNEI. Trimming took off 6 bases at V and 7 bases at J, with 9 bases between the two ends. The CDR3: CASRFGSEKLFF. CDR3 bases: TGTGCCAGCAGATTTGGTAGTGAAAAACTGTTTTTT.

The rearrangement links TRBV5-6 to TRBJ2-3; 7 nucleotides line up with TRBD2. CDR3 length: 15 residues. After removal of 0 bases from V and 0 bases from J, the junction contained 1 base not matched to a gene. Germline V gene lookup returns CDR1 SGHDT and CDR2 YYEEEE. The CDR3 sequence: CASSLGSGSTDTQYF. CDR3 coding DNA: TGTGCCAGCAGCTTGGGTAGCGGGAGCACAGATACGCAGTATTTT.

The V and J genes are TRBV6-1 and TRBJ2-1, with TRBD2 identical over 8 bases. This CDR3 has 15 amino acids. Trimming removed 2 bases from V and 5 bases from J; junction bases left unmatched: 5. Germline values: CDR1 MNHNS, CDR2 SASEGT. CDR3 sequence reads: CASSESRGGHNEQFF. In nucleotides, the CDR3 is TGTGCCAGCAGTGAATCTCGGGGGGGCCACAATGAGCAGTTCTTC.

This chain joins TRBV7-9 and TRBJ2-3, with a tentative D call TRBD1 (5 bases). The CDR3 is 15 amino acids. Germline CDR1 SEHNR, CDR2 FQNEAQ (reference sequence). V lost 2 bases and J lost 2, with 11 bases in between. CDR3 region: CASSLPDTYTDTQYF. CDR3 DNA: TGTGCCAGCAGCTTACCGGACACCTACACAGATACGCAGTATTTT.

The chain links TRBV6-6 to TRBJ1-2; 7 bases are a match to TRBD1. CDR1 is MNHNY, CDR2 SVGAGI, per germline (reference sequence). Trimming at V came to 4 bases and at J to 4 bases, leaving 3 bases not matched to a gene. The length of the CDR3 is 13 residues. CDR3 protein: CASSSRQGYGYTF. The CDR3 DNA follows: TGTGCCAGCAGTTCTCGACAGGGCTATGGCTACACCTTC.

Here the CDR3 reads CASFDGTSVTDTQYF. The CDR3 DNA follows: TGTGCCAGCTTTGACGGGACTAGCGTCACAGATACGCAGTATTTT. This chain joins TRBV6-5 and TRBJ2-3, with 10 bases aligning to TRBD2. This CDR3 comprises 15 residues. Germline V CDR1 and CDR2: MNHEY, SVGAGI. After removal of 8 bases from V and 2 bases from J, the junction contained 7 bases not matched to a gene.

The rearrangement links TRBV5-4 to TRBJ1-2; 11 nucleotides match TRBD1. V lost 9 bases to trimming and J lost 2 bases; unmatched junction nucleotides: 9. Germline CDR1 is SGHNT and CDR2 is YYREEE (reference sequence). The CDR3 runs to 15 residues. CDR3 residues: CAINDRDRGNYGYTF. CDR3 nucleotide sequence: TGTGCCATCAATGACCGGGACAGGGGGAACTATGGCTACACCTTC.

The chain uses TRBV28 and TRBJ2-1, with 7 bases identical to TRBD1. Germline V gives CDR1 MDHEN, CDR2 SYDVKM. Trimming at V came to 5 bases and at J to 3 bases, leaving 22 bases not matched to a gene. The CDR3 contains 20 residues. The CDR3 region has the DNA TGTGCCAGCAGTCCTGCCCCACAGGGAAGGGGGCAAAATTTCTACAATGAGCAGTTCTTC. Translated, it gives CASSPAPQGRGQNFYNEQFF.

This sequence joins TRBV5-4 and TRBJ2-1; 8 bases fit TRBD2. Germline CDR1 and CDR2: SGHNT and YYREEE (reference sequence). After removal of 5 bases from V and 2 bases from J, the junction contained 6 bases not matched to a gene. CDR3 length equals 15 residues. CDR3 sequence: CASRLSGRTYNEQFF. The CDR3 region has the DNA TGTGCCAGCAGGTTAAGCGGGAGAACCTACAATGAGCAGTTCTTC.

The chain has TRBV30 and TRBJ1-4, with D perhaps TRBD1 (5 bases). Germline V lookup: CDR1 GTSNPN, CDR2 SVGIG (reference sequence). Deletions cut 2 bases from V and 8 bases from J, with 15 bases between. The CDR3 has 14 amino acids. CDR3 DNA sequence: TGTGCCTGGAGTACGGGGGTTTGGGGGGAAAAACTGTTTTTT. Its translation is CAWSTGVWGEKLFF.

The chain links TRBV6-5 to TRBJ2-3; D might be TRBD2 (6 bases). The CDR3 contains 15 residues. The germline V gene encodes CDR1 MNHEY and CDR2 SVGAGI. Trimming pared 5 bases from V and 0 bases from J, leaving 12 bases between. In DNA, the CDR3 is TGTGCCAGCAGTGGGACGGGGGTTAGCACAGATACGCAGTATTTT. Protein product: CASSGTGVSTDTQYF.

The chain links TRBV20-1 to TRBJ1-1, with no clear D. V was cut by 4 bases and J by 2 bases, with 5 bases left in between. The CDR3 extends over 11 amino acids. Germline CDR1 is DFQATT and CDR2 is SNEGSKA (reference sequence). CDR3 coding DNA: TGCAGTGCTAACATTAACACTGAAGCTTTCTTT. It translates to CSANINTEAFF.

The gene calls are TRBV29-1 and TRBJ2-1; no firm D call. Trimming took off 2 bases at V and 5 bases at J, with 13 bases between the two ends. There are 14 residues in the CDR3. CDR1 and CDR2 (germline): SQVTM, ANQGSEA. This chain's CDR3 is CSVEIGSTDNEQFF. CDR3 coding DNA: TGCAGCGTTGAAATTGGCAGTACCGACAATGAGCAGTTCTTC.

The chain is built from TRBV9 and TRBJ2-1; 7 positions match TRBD1. CDR1 and CDR2 from the germline V gene are SGDLS and YYNGEE. This CDR3 is built from 17 residues. Trimming took 0 bases from V and 6 from J; bases not matched to a gene: 12. The CDR3 nucleotides read TGTGCCAGCAGCGTAGCTAGTAGGGGGCGGCGTCCCAATGAGCAGTTCTTC. Protein: CASSVASRGRRPNEQFF.

The genes are TRBV5-1 and TRBJ1-2; D gene uncertain. The germline CDR1 and CDR2 sequences are SGHRS and YFSETQ. V was trimmed by 4 bases and J by 2 bases, leaving 18 bases between them. There are 16 residues in the CDR3. CDR3 residues: CASSQDSGSGNYGYTF. CDR3 DNA: TGCGCCAGCAGCCAGGACTCCGGGTCGGGGAACTATGGCTACACCTTC.